These 29 T cell receptor beta chains share one sample of origin, sequenced in a study of blood T cell repertoires in COVID-19 (dated by TCRdb to the early 2020s). Receptor libraries were prepared by the immunoSEQ multiplex PCR assay. In TCRdb, the immuneACCESS table is reduced to in-frame sequences with V and J assigned. These tables do not hold every clone; where another copy was compared, an unresolved V gene accounts for under half, and the others remain unexplained. Across this sample there are some 180,000 clones, with 75% to 90% seen only once. The ten most abundant clones make up 5% to 7.5% of the sample. The sequenced sample consisted of PBMCs or T cells enriched from blood (not recorded which). The receptor set was obtained from a man aged 35 to 55 who had recovered from COVID-19.

This clone has just a few counts. The genes are TRBV28 and TRBJ2-1; 7 positions agree with TRBD1. Germline assignment: CDR1 MDHEN and CDR2 SYDVKM. This CDR3 comprises 14 residues. Losses at the gene ends were 5 bases for V and 8 bases for J; bases not matched to a gene: 9. CDR3 in DNA: TGTGCCAGCAGTCCAGGGGGTACCGTTGATGAGCAGTTCTTC. Encoded protein: CASSPGGTVDEQFF.

The J gene is TRBJ2-6, the V gene TRBV6-1, with 10 bases identical to TRBD1. CDR3 length equals 16 residues. Germline V lookup: CDR1 MNHNS, CDR2 SASEGT. J was trimmed by 4 bases and V by 4 bases; bases with no gene match: 4. CDR3: CASSGQGARGANVLTF. DNA of the CDR3: TGTGCCAGCAGTGGACAGGGGGCGCGAGGGGCCAACGTCCTGACTTTC.

This clone was seen only a few times. The chain combines TRBV5-8 with TRBJ2-7, with D possibly matching TRBD1 (6 bases). CDR1 and CDR2 (germline): SGHTS, YDEGEE. The germline V and J ends were trimmed by 0 bases and 4 bases, with 17 bases remaining between them. CDR3 length: 16 residues. The CDR3 protein is CASSLALTGRAYEQYF. As DNA, the CDR3 is TGTGCCAGCAGCTTGGCCTTGACAGGTCGGGCGTACGAGCAGTACTTC.

The chain has TRBV2 and TRBJ1-2; a possible D gene is TRBD1 (6 bases). V was pared by 4 bases and J by 2 bases, with 14 bases between. The CDR3 is made up of 15 amino acids. The germline V gene has CDR1 SNHLY and CDR2 FYNNEI. The CDR3 region is CASSVLGQGNYGYTF. CDR3 in DNA: TGTGCCAGCAGTGTATTAGGGCAGGGGAACTATGGCTACACCTTC.

V gene TRBV30 combines with J gene TRBJ1-2; TRBD1 is a possible D gene (5 bases). The CDR3 runs to 13 residues. Germline lookup yields CDR1 GTSNPN and CDR2 SVGIG (reference sequence). Trimming took off 8 bases at V and 8 bases at J, with 21 bases between the two ends. CDR3 sequence: CARAQGGTVGYTF. As DNA, the CDR3 is TGTGCCAGGGCCCAGGGAGGGACGGTCGGCTACACCTTC.

This chain uses TRBV9 with TRBJ1-1; D perhaps matches TRBD1 (6 bases). V lost 6 bases to trimming and J lost 3 bases, with 15 bases between them. The CDR3 runs 14 residues. In germline, CDR1 is SGDLS, CDR2 YYNGEE. The DNA of the CDR3 is TGTGCCAGCAACCTAGGGGGGGATGACACTGAAGCTTTCTTT. This sequence encodes CASNLGGDDTEAFF.

A single count supports this clone. The chain is built from TRBV19 and TRBJ1-3, with D perhaps matching TRBD1 (6 bases). CDR3 length: 16 residues. Germline CDR1 is LNHDA and CDR2 is SQIVND (reference sequence). The V end was cut by 6 bases, the J end by 0 bases, with 15 bases between. CDR3 in amino acids: CASRGGRRDSGNTIYF. In DNA form, the CDR3 reads TGTGCCAGTAGGGGGGGGCGCAGGGACTCTGGAAACACCATATATTTT.

The gene calls are TRBV7-6 and TRBJ2-1; TRBD2 is a possible D gene (6 bases). The CDR3 covers 18 residues. V was cut by 0 bases and J by 10 bases, with 25 bases left in between. Germline CDR1 and CDR2: SGHVS and FNYEAQ. The CDR3: CASSLAGGKKFTPVEQFF. The CDR3 DNA sequence: TGTGCCAGCAGCTTAGCCGGGGGAAAAAAATTTACTCCAGTCGAGCAGTTCTTC.

The V call is TRBV29-1, the J call TRBJ1-4; tentatively, D is TRBD1 (6 bases). The germline CDR1 and CDR2 sequences are SQVTM and ANQGSEA. V lost 6 bases to trimming and J lost 4 bases, with 12 bases between them. This CDR3 region has 13 residues. CDR3 in DNA: TGCAGCGTGGGGGCCCCGGGTAATGAAAAACTGTTTTTT. This codes for CSVGAPGNEKLFF.

This chain links TRBV19 with TRBJ1-2, with unresolved D. The germline V gene encodes CDR1 LNHDA and CDR2 SQIVND (reference sequence). This CDR3 comprises 17 residues. V was pared by 0 bases and J by 0 bases, with 14 bases between. The CDR3 protein is CASSIDAPWETNYGYTF. CDR3 nucleotide sequence: TGTGCCAGTAGTATAGACGCACCTTGGGAGACTAACTATGGCTACACCTTC.

V is TRBV28 and J is TRBJ1-5; TRBD1 matches 7 bases. CDR3 length: 16 amino acids. From germline, CDR1 is MDHEN and CDR2 SYDVKM. V dropped 5 bases and J dropped 3; count of bases not matched to a gene: 10. CDR3: CASSPLTGVINQPQHF. DNA for the CDR3: TGTGCCAGCAGTCCCTTAACAGGGGTCATCAATCAGCCCCAGCATTTT.

The chain is built from TRBV5-1 and TRBJ2-7; the match to TRBD2 covers 10 bases. V lost 1 base, J lost 3 bases, and 1 base stayed unmatched. The CDR3 spans 14 residues. From germline, CDR1 is SGHRS and CDR2 YFSETQ. This CDR3 reads CASSLTSGNYEQYF. CDR3 DNA sequence: TGCGCCAGCAGCTTGACTAGCGGGAACTACGAGCAGTACTTC. The full variable domain, rest sourced from reference TRBV5-1 and TRBJ2-7, is KAGVTQTPRYLIKTRGQQVTLSCSPISGHRSVSWYQQTPGQGLQFLFEYFSETQRNKGNFPGRFSGRQFSNSRSEMNVSTLELGDSALYLCASSLTSGNYEQYFGPGTRLTVT.

This sequence joins TRBV6-5 and TRBJ2-7; D call uncertain. The CDR3 consists of 14 residues. V was trimmed by 4 bases and J by 2 bases, leaving 12 bases between them. The germline CDR1 and CDR2 sequences are MNHEY and SVGAGI. CDR3 sequence: CASSSPGTTYEQYF. Here the CDR3 DNA reads TGTGCCAGCAGTTCCCCGGGTACAACCTACGAGCAGTACTTC.

The chain uses TRBV24-1 and TRBJ1-2; TRBD1 might be the D (5 bases). CDR3 length: 14 amino acids. Germline V gene lookup returns CDR1 KGHDR and CDR2 SFDVKD. Trimming pared 9 bases from V and 4 bases from J, leaving 17 bases between. As DNA, the CDR3 is TGTGCCACCTCGACTAGGGGTACGTCCTATGGCTACACCTTC. The encoded protein is CATSTRGTSYGYTF.

This clone is a singleton in its sample. The rearrangement links TRBV29-1 to TRBJ2-5, with TRBD2 identical over 9 bases. J lost 5 bases, V lost 8 bases, and 9 bases had no gene match. The V gene's germline CDR1 is SQVTM and CDR2 ANQGSEA. The CDR3 runs 13 residues. In DNA form, the CDR3 reads TGCAGCCACCCCAGCGGGAGGAGGGAGACCCAGTACTTC. Translation: CSHPSGRRETQYF.

The chain couples TRBV2 to TRBJ1-5, with D possibly being TRBD1 (5 bases). V lost 1 base and J lost 7, with 14 bases in between. CDR3 size: 15 residues. Germline V gives CDR1 SNHLY, CDR2 FYNNEI. As DNA, the CDR3 is TGTGCCAGCAGTGAAGTTTTACAGGCCATCCAGCCCCAGCATTTT. It codes for CASSEVLQAIQPQHF.

The genes are TRBV6-6 and TRBJ2-1, with D uncertain. Germline V gene data show CDR1 as MNHNY and CDR2 as SVGAGI (reference sequence). This CDR3 has 16 amino acids. V was shortened by 2 bases and J by 0 bases, with 11 bases between the two germline ends. The DNA of the CDR3 is TGTGCCAGCAGTTACCCCGCAGCGCTCTCCTACAATGAGCAGTTCTTC. Translating gives CASSYPAALSYNEQFF.

The CDR3 DNA follows: TGTGCCAGCAGTGTCTACAGGGCCCATGGGACAGATACGCAGTATTTT. This encodes CASSVYRAHGTDTQYF. This sequence joins TRBV27 and TRBJ2-3; a possible D gene is TRBD1 (6 bases). The germline V gene has CDR1 MNHEY and CDR2 SMNVEV (reference sequence). The V end lost 5 bases, the J end lost 3 bases, and 18 bases lay between the germline ends. This CDR3 spans 16 amino acids.

This clone was counted ten times or more. The V gene is TRBV27, the J gene TRBJ2-5; TRBD1 matches 9 bases. With 5 bases clipped from V and 1 base from J, the junction kept 5 bases outside the gene matches. Looked up from germline, CDR1 is MNHEY and CDR2 is SMNVEV (reference sequence). CDR3 length: 15 amino acids. The CDR3 bases are TGTGCCAGCAGTCTACGGACAGGGGCCCAAGAGACCCAGTACTTC. Its protein product is CASSLRTGAQETQYF.

The V and J genes are TRBV30 and TRBJ1-2; 9 bases are a match to TRBD1. Per germline, CDR1 GTSNPN and CDR2 SVGIG (reference sequence). Trimming took 7 bases from V and 4 from J; bases not matched to a gene: 7. The CDR3 contains 13 residues. The CDR3 region has the DNA TGTGCCTTAATACAGGGGGCGACCTATGGCTACACCTTC. Encoded protein: CALIQGATYGYTF.

The chain couples TRBV20-1 to TRBJ1-1; possibly TRBD1 for D (6 bases). The germline V gene encodes CDR1 DFQATT and CDR2 SNEGSKA (reference sequence). Trimming cost V 6 bases and J 7 bases, with 12 bases left between them. CDR3 size: 11 residues. CDR3 protein: CSAFETGEAFF. The CDR3 DNA reads as TGCAGTGCCTTCGAGACAGGTGAAGCTTTCTTT.

The chain has TRBV20-1 and TRBJ2-1; 7 positions match TRBD2. Germline trimming cut 3 bases from V and 3 bases from J; bases unmatched to any gene: 11. The CDR3 is 16 amino acids. The germline V gene has CDR1 DFQATT and CDR2 SNEGSKA (reference sequence). CDR3 protein: CSASKAGSFNYNEQFF. CDR3 nucleotides: TGCAGTGCTAGTAAAGCGGGGAGCTTTAACTACAATGAGCAGTTCTTC.

This chain uses TRBV13 with TRBJ2-3; D not resolved. The CDR3 totals 13 residues. V was shortened by 0 bases and J by 4 bases, with 5 bases between the two germline ends. CDR1 is PRHDT, CDR2 FYEKMQ, per germline (reference sequence). The CDR3: CASSLGRADTQYF. In DNA, the CDR3 is TGTGCCAGCAGCTTAGGCCGGGCAGATACGCAGTATTTT.

The chain employs TRBV12-3 or TRBV12-4 and TRBJ1-1, with D perhaps TRBD1 (5 bases). The CDR3 loop spans 12 amino acids. V was trimmed by 7 bases and J by 7 bases, leaving 13 bases between them. The CDR3 here is CASKVQGVEAFF. CDR3 coding DNA: TGTGCCAGCAAAGTCCAAGGGGTTGAAGCTTTCTTT.

The V and J genes are TRBV28 and TRBJ1-2; TRBD1 matches at 7 bases. This CDR3 region has 15 residues. The germline V gene encodes CDR1 MDHEN and CDR2 SYDVKM. The J segment lost 4 bases and the V segment lost 7 bases, leaving 12 bases of the junction unmatched. The CDR3 loop is CASTQGGGAVYGYTF. The CDR3 nucleotides read TGTGCCAGCACCCAAGGAGGGGGCGCGGTCTATGGCTACACCTTC.

This clone showed up just once. The chain recombines TRBV30 with TRBJ1-1; D gene ambiguous. V lost 7 bases and J lost 6, with 18 bases in between. The germline V gene has CDR1 GTSNPN and CDR2 SVGIG (reference sequence). The CDR3 is 13 amino acids. CDR3 coding DNA: TGTGCCTACACCCCAGGATCCCGTCCTGAAGCTTTCTTT. The encoded protein is CAYTPGSRPEAFF.

About this clone itself: The junction differs from germline at one of its ends, possibly a read error. This chain joins TRBV10-3 and TRBJ1-6; weak D call: TRBD1 (5 bases). Germline CDR1 reads ENHRY; CDR2 reads SYGVKD. The CDR3 runs 17 residues. CDR3 DNA sequence: TGTGCCATCAGTGAGAGGGAGGGGCCGTCCTCTAATTCACCCCTCCACTTT. Translated: CAISEREGPSSNSPLHF.

This clone was observed a few times. The chain combines TRBV27 with TRBJ1-3; D is perhaps TRBD1 (6 bases). The CDR3 covers 14 residues. With 6 bases removed from V and 2 bases from J, the gap between germline ends came to 11 bases. CDR1 MNHEY and CDR2 SMNVEV come from the germline V gene (reference sequence). The CDR3: CASRGGLTGNTIYF. The DNA of the CDR3 is TGTGCCAGCAGAGGGGGTCTGACTGGAAACACCATATATTTT.

The CDR3 is CSVEEGLDRAFF. CDR3 bases: TGCAGCGTTGAGGAGGGGCTCGACCGAGCTTTCTTT. The chain has TRBV29-1 and TRBJ1-1; possible D gene TRBD1, 5 bases. Trimming cost V 3 bases and J 10 bases, with 15 bases left between them. Germline V gene sequence: CDR1 SQVTM, CDR2 ANQGSEA. This CDR3 spans 12 amino acids.